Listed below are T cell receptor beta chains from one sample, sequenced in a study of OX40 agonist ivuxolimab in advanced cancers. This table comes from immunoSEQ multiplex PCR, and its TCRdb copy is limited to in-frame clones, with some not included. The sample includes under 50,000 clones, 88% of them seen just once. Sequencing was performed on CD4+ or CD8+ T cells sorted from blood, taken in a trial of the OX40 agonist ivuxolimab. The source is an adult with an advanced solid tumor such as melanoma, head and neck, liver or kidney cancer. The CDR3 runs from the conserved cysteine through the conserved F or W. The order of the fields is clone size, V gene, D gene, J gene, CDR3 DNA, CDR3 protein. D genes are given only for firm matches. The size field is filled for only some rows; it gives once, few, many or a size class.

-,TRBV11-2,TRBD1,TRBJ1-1,TGTGCCAGCAGCTTAGAATTGCGGACAGGGGGTGGTACTGAAGCTTTCTTT,CASSLELRTGGGTEAFF
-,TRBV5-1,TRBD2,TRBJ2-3,TGCGCCAGCAGCCTGCCTAGCGGGAGTGAAGATACGCAGTATTTT,CASSLPSGSEDTQYF
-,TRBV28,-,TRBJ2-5,-,CASILEGGSETQYF
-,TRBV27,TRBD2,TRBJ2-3,TGTGCCAGCAGTCCAGGGACTAGCGGGGACACAGATACGCAGTATTTT,CASSPGTSGDTDTQYF
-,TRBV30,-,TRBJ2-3,TGTGCCTGGAGTGTACGTGAGAGCACAGATACGCAGTATTTT,CAWSVRESTDTQYF
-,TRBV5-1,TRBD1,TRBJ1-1,TGCGCCAGCAGCTTGGCAGGGGGCTTGAACACTGAAGCTTTCTTT,CASSLAGGLNTEAFF
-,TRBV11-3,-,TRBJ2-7,TGTGCCAGCAGCCCACCGGGACAAGAGTTCCCTCTACGAAGGCAGTACTTC,CASSPPGQEFPLRRQYF
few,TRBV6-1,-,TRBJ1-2,TGTGCCAGCAGTCCCAGCTTCGATGGCTACACCTTC,CASSPSFDGYTF
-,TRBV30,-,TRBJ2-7,TGTGCCTGGGCCTCGTGGGGGCTCCCCGGCTACGAGCAGTACTTC,CAWASWGLPGYEQYF
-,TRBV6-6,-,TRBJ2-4,TGTGCCAGCACCGACAGGACGGGCAACATTCAGTACTTC,CASTDRTGNIQYF
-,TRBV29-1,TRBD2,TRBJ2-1,TGCAGCGTTGAAGGGCTAGCGGGGAACAATGAGCAGTTCTTC,CSVEGLAGNNEQFF
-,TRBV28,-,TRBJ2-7,TGTGCCAGCAGCCGTCGCCGGGACCGCTCCTACGAGCAGTACTTC,CASSRRRDRSYEQYF
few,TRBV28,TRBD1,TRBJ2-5,TGTGCCAGCAGTCGTGGACAGGGAAGGGAGACCCAGTACTTC,CASSRGQGRETQYF
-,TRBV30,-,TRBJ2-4,TGTGCCTGGGGGGCGCGGGGATTCGCCAAAAACATTCAGTACTTC,CAWGARGFAKNIQYF
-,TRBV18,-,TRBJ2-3,TGTGCCAGCTCACCAGGGGGTACAGATACGCAGTATTTT,CASSPGGTDTQYF
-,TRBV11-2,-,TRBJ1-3,TGTGCCAGCAGATCTATCGGGGGGCGAAAAGGAAACACCATATATTTT,CASRSIGGRKGNTIYF
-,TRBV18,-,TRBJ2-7,TGTGCCAGCTCACCTGGGGCAGGGCTAGCTCAGCTCTACGAGCAGTACTTC,CASSPGAGLAQLYEQYF
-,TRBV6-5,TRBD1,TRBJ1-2,TGTGCCAGCAGGCCCGGGACAGCTAACTATGGCTACACCTTC,CASRPGTANYGYTF
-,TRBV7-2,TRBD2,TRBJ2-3,TGTGCCAGCAGCCTACTAGGACTAGCGCTTACAGATACGCAGTATTTT,CASSLLGLALTDTQYF
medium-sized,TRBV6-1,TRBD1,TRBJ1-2,TGTGCCAGCAGTGCCAACCCACACGGGACAGGGGGCTCCTATGGCTACACCTTC,CASSANPHGTGGSYGYTF
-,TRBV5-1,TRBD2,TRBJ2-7,TGCGCCAGCAGTGGTGGACTAGCGGGTTTGATCCACGAGCAGTACTTC,CASSGGLAGLIHEQYF
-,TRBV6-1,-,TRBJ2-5,TGTGCCAGCAGGGGGGGTTTCCAAGAGACCCAGTACTTC,CASRGGFQETQYF
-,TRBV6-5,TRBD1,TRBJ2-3,TGTGCCAGCAGTTACAATAGACAGGGGGGCGCAGATACGCAGTATTTT,CASSYNRQGGADTQYF
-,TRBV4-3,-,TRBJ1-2,TGCGCCAGCAGCCAAGACAGATCCGGGCCTTATTATGGCTACACCTTC,CASSQDRSGPYYGYTF
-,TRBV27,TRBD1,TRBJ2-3,TGTGCCAGCAGTTCCAGACAGGGGTCAGATACGCAGTATTTT,CASSSRQGSDTQYF
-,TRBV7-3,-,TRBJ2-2,TGTGCCAGCAGCTTATTGTACAGCTATAACACCGGGGAGCTGTTTTTT,CASSLLYSYNTGELFF
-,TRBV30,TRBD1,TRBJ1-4,TGTGCCTGGAACCCAAGGGGGCAAGCTAATGAAAAACTGTTTTTT,CAWNPRGQANEKLFF
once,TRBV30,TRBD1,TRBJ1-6,TGTGCCTGGGCAGGGGGGAGCTCCTATAATTCACCCCTCCACTTT,CAWAGGSSYNSPLHF
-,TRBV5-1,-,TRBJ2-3,TGCGCCAGCAGTATAGGGGGTTACACAGATACGCAGTATTTT,CASSIGGYTDTQYF
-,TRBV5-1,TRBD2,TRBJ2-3,TGCGCCAGCAGCTTGGGATTAGCGGGCGGCACAGATACGCAGTATTTT,CASSLGLAGGTDTQYF
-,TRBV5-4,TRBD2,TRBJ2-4,TGTGCCAGCAGCTTGGATCTAGCGGGAGACCACATTCAGTACTTC,CASSLDLAGDHIQYF
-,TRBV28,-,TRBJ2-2,TGTGTGGCTAGAACGAACACCGGGGAGCTGTTTTTT,CVARTNTGELFF
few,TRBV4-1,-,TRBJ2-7,TGCGCCAGCAGCCAAGGGGGGTCGAGGGGCTACGAGCAGTACTTC,CASSQGGSRGYEQYF
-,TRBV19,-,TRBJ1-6,TGTGCCAGTAGTATTGCGGGGGGGGAATCACCCCTCCACTTT,CASSIAGGESPLHF
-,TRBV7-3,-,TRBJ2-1,TGTGCCAGCAGCCCCCGGGAGAGTCAGTACAATGAGCAGTTCTTC,CASSPRESQYNEQFF
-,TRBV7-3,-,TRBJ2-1,TGTGCCAGCAGCTTAACAAGCAATGAGCAGTTCTTC,CASSLTSNEQFF
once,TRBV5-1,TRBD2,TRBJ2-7,TGCGCCAGCAGCTGGAGGGAAACTAGCGGGAACCCCTACGAGCAGTACTTC,CASSWRETSGNPYEQYF
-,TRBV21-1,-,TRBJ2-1,TGTGCCAGCAGCAAAGCGGGGGAGGACCTCTCCTACAATGAGCAGTTCTTC,CASSKAGEDLSYNEQFF
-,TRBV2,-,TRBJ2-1,TGTGCCAGCAGCGCAGACGCATCACCCTACAATGAGCAGTTCTTC,CASSADASPYNEQFF
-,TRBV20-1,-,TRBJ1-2,TGCAGTGCTCCGGATAACTATGGCTACACCTTC,CSAPDNYGYTF
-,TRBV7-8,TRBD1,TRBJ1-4,TGTGCCAGCAGCTTTGGACAGGGAAATGAAAAACTGTTTTTT,CASSFGQGNEKLFF
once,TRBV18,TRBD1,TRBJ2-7,TGTGCCAGCTCACCCCCGGGACAGGGCTACGAGCAGTACTTC,CASSPPGQGYEQYF
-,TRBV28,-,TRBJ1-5,TGTGCCAGCAGTCGACATCATAGCAATCAGCCCCAGCATTTT,CASSRHHSNQPQHF
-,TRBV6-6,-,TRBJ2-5,TGTGCCAGCAGTTACTCTGTGGGGCTCCAAGAGACCCAGTACTTC,CASSYSVGLQETQYF
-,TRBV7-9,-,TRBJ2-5,TGTGCCAGCAGCGGTACCCAAGAGACCCAGTACTTC,CASSGTQETQYF
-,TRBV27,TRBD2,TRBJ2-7,TGTGCCAGCTCGACTAGCGGGGACTCCTACGAGCAGTACTTC,CASSTSGDSYEQYF
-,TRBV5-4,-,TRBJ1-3,TGTGCCAGCAGCTCGGGCGGCTCTGGAAACACCATATATTTT,CASSSGGSGNTIYF
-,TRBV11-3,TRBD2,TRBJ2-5,TGTGCCAGCAGCATCGGGGGGATTAGTGTCCAAGAGACCCAGTACTTC,CASSIGGISVQETQYF
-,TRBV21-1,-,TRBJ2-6,TGTGCCAGCAGCGAAGGGACGTCCTTCGATGGGGCCAACGTCCTGACTTTC,CASSEGTSFDGANVLTF
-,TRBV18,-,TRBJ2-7,TGTGCCAGCTCACGGGACATCTCGAGAGAGCAGTACTTC,CASSRDISREQYF
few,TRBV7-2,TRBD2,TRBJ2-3,TGTGCCAGCAGCACCAGACTAGCGGGAGCCCCAGATACGCAGTATTTT,CASSTRLAGAPDTQYF
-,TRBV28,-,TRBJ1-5,TGTGCCAGCAGCAAAGGGGGGGGCACCCAGCCCCAGCATTTT,CASSKGGGTQPQHF
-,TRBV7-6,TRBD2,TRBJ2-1,TGTGCCAGCAGCCCTCACTTAGCGGGAGACCGTAGGAATGAGCAGTTCTTC,CASSPHLAGDRRNEQFF
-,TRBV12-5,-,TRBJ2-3,TGTGCTAGTGGTTTGGGACAGGCAGGCACAGATACGCAGTATTTT,CASGLGQAGTDTQYF
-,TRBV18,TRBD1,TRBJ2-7,TGTGCCAGCTCACCTCATCGCCCGGGACAGGCCTACGAGCAGTACTTC,CASSPHRPGQAYEQYF
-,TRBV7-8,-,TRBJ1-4,TGTGCCAGCAGCCGCGGACGGTTAAATGAAAAACTGTTTTTT,CASSRGRLNEKLFF
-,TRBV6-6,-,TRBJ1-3,TGTGCCAGCAGCCAAACAGGGTCCCTTATCGGAAACACCATATATTTT,CASSQTGSLIGNTIYF
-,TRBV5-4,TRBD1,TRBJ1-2,TGTGCCAGCAGCAGGGACAGGTTCTATGGCTACACCTTC,CASSRDRFYGYTF
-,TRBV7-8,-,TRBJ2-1,TGTGCCAGCAGCCTCCGGAGGGGGGGCGGGGAGCAGTTCTTC,CASSLRRGGGEQFF
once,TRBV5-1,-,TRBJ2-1,TGCGCCAGCAGCGTAGGGGGGCAAGACAATGAGCAGTTCTTC,CASSVGGQDNEQFF